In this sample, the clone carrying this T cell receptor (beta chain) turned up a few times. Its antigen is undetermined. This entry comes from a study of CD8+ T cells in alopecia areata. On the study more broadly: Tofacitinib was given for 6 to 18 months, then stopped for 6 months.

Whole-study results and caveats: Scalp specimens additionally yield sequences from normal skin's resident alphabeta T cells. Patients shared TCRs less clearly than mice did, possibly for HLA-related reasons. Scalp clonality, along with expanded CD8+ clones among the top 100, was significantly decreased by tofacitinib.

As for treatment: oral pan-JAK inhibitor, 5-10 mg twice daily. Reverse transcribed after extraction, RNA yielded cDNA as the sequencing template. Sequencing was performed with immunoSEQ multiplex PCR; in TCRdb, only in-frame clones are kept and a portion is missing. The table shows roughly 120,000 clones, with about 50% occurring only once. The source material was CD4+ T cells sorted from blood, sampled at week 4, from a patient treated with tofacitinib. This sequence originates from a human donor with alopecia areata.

The CDR3 bases are TGTGCCAGCAGTGTTGGAGGAGTAACAGATACGCAGTATTTT. Its translation is CASSVGGVTDTQYF. The chain carries TRBV28 and TRBJ2-3; D perhaps matches TRBD2 (5 bases). V dropped 5 bases and J dropped 3 bases, with 12 bases sitting between them. Per germline, CDR1 MDHEN and CDR2 SYDVKM. The CDR3 sequence is 14 residues long.